This T cell receptor (beta chain) was obtained from a study of cytomegalovirus exposure and HLA in healthy donors. A multiplex PCR was run with 60 Vbeta primers and 13 Jbeta primers. Clones were read by immunoSEQ multiplex PCR, and TCRdb kept only the in-frame ones, dropping some. The sample has over 150,000 clones, 75% seen once; the top ten hold just under 5%. The J segment lost 6 bases and the V segment lost 5 bases, leaving 4 bases of the junction unmatched. This CDR3 has 13 residues. Germline CDR1 is SGHTA and CDR2 is FQGNSA. The chain has TRBV7-2 and TRBJ1-2; 9 bases map to TRBD1. The receptor's source is a male donor in good health and CMV-seronegative. Sequencing was done on a sample of PBMCs. The CDR3 sequence is CASSARTGDGYTF. The CDR3 nucleotides read TGTGCCAGCAGCGCCCGGACAGGGGATGGCTACACCTTC.